This paragraph covers one T cell receptor beta chain sequence. Its antigen is unknown. Every sorted population was more than 95% pure. Expressed TCRB transcripts were sequenced, since all the RNA that had been isolated was reverse transcribed. The assay was immunoSEQ multiplex PCR, and TCRdb's table has in-frame clones only and misses some. Among 860,000 or so clones listed, 17% were seen once. This sample is drawn from a study of beta chain features in type 1 diabetes. Study at large: Sorted cells, approximately 110 million in number, were examined across all samples.

Losses at the gene ends were 4 bases for V and 4 bases for J; bases not matched to a gene: 5. The CDR3 consists of 14 residues. The germline V gene has CDR1 MDHEN and CDR2 SYDVKM. General observations from the study: Naive, central memory and regulatory TCRB repertoires appeared more similar among patients than healthy donors. Individuals with type 1 diabetes displayed fewer insertions and more deletions at VDJ junctions.

This chain links TRBV28 with TRBJ2-5; 8 bases match TRBD1. Sequencing used naive CD4+ T cells from blood. The receptor was derived from a woman aged 18-29 years in good health. The CDR3 here is CASSSGQALETQYF. CDR3 coding DNA: TGTGCCAGCAGTTCGGGACAGGCGTTAGAGACCCAGTACTTC.